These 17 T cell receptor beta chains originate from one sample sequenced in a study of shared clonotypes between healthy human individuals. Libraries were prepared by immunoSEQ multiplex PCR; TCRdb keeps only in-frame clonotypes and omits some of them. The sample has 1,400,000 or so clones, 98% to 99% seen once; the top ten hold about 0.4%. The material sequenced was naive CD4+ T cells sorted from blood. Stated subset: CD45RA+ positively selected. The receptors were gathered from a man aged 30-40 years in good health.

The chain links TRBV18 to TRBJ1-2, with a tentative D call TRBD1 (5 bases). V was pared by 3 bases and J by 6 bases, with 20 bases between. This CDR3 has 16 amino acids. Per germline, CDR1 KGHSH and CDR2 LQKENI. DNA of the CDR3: TGTGCCAGCTCACCGGACCCACGGGCAGGGCGGGATGGCTACACCTTC. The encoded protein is CASSPDPRAGRDGYTF.

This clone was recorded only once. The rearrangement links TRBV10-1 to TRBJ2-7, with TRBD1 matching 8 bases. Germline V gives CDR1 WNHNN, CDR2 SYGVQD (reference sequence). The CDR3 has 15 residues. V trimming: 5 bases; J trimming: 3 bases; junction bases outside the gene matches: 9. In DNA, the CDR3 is TGCGCCAGCAGTTCGGGACAGGAAAGAAACTACGAGCAGTACTTC. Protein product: CASSSGQERNYEQYF.

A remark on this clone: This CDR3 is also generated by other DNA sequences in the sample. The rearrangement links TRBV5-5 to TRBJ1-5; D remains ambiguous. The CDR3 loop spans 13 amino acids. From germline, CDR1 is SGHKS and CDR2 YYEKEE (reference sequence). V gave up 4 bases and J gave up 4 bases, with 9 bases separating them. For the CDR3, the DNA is TGTGCCAGCAGCGCCGCAGGAAATCAGCCCCAGCATTTT. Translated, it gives CASSAAGNQPQHF.

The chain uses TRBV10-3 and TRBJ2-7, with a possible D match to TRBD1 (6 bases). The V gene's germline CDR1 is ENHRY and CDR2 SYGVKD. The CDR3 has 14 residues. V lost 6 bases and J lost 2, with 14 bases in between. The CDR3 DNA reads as TGTGCCATCAGCCCCTCGACAGGCCCCTACGAGCAGTACTTC. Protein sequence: CAISPSTGPYEQYF.

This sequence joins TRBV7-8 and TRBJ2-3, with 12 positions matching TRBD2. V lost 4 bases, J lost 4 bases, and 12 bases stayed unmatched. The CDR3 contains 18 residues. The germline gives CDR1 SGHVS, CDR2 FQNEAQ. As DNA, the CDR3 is TGTGCCAGCAGCTCTACACGACTAGCGGGAGTAGGTTCAGATACGCAGTATTTT. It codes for CASSSTRLAGVGSDTQYF. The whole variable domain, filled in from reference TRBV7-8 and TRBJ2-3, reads GAGVSQSPRYKVAKRGQDVALRCDPISGHVSLFWYQQALGQGPEFLTYFQNEAQLDKSGLPSDRFFAERPEGSVSTLKIQRTQQEDSAVYLCASSSTRLAGVGSDTQYFGPGTRLTVL.

The CDR3 DNA is TGCAGCGTTGAAGGGAGGACTCTGGGGTACTTC. It codes for CSVEGRTLGYF. The rearrangement uses TRBV29-1 and TRBJ2-5; a weak D match, TRBD2 (5 bases). V lost 1 base to trimming and J lost 13 bases, with 13 bases between them. Germline CDR1 and CDR2: SQVTM and ANQGSEA. This CDR3 is 11 amino acids long.

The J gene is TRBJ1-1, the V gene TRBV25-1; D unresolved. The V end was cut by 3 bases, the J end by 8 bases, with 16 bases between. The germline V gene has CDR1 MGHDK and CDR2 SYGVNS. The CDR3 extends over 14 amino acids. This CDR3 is CASSDSGLRVEAFF. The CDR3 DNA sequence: TGTGCCAGCAGTGACAGTGGGCTTCGCGTCGAAGCTTTCTTT.

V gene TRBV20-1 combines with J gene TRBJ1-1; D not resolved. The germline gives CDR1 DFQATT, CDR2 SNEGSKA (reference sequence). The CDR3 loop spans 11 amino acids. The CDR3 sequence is CRRDSNTEAFF. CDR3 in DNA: TGCAGGCGCGACTCAAACACTGAAGCTTTCTTT.

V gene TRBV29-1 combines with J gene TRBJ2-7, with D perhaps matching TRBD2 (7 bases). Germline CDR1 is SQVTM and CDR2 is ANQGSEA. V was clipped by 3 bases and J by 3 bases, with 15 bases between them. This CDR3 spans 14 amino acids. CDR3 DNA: TGCAGCGTTGAGACGGGGGGCTCGATCTACGAGCAGTACTTC. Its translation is CSVETGGSIYEQYF.

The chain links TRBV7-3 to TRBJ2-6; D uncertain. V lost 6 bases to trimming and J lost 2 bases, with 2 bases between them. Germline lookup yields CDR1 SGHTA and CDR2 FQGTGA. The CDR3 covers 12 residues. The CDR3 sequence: CASSTGANVLTF. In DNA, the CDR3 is TGTGCCAGCAGTACTGGGGCCAACGTCCTGACTTTC.

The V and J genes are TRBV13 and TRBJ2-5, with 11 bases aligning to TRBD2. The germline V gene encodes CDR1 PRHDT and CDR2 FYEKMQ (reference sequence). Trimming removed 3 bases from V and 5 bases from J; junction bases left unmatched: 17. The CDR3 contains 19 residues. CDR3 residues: CASSFFGTSGSGRWETQYF. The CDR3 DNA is TGTGCCAGCAGCTTCTTCGGAACTAGCGGGAGCGGGAGGTGGGAGACCCAGTACTTC.

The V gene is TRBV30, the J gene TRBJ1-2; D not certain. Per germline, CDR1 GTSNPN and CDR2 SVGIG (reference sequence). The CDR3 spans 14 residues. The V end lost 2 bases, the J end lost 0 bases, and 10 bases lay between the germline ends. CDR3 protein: CAWSRGSTNYGYTF. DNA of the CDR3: TGTGCCTGGAGTAGAGGGAGTACTAACTATGGCTACACCTTC.

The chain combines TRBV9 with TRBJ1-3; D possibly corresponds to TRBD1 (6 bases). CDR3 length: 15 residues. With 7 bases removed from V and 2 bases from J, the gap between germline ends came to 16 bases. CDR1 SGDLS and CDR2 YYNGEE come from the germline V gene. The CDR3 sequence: CASSTRGTPGNTIYF. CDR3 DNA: TGTGCCAGCTCCACGAGGGGGACTCCTGGAAACACCATATATTTT. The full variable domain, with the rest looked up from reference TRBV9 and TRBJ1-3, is DSGVTQTPKHLITATGQRVTLRCSPRSGDLSVYWYQQSLDQGLQFLIQYYNGEERAKGNILERFSAQQFPDLHSELNLSSLELGDSALYFCASSTRGTPGNTIYFGEGSWLTVV.

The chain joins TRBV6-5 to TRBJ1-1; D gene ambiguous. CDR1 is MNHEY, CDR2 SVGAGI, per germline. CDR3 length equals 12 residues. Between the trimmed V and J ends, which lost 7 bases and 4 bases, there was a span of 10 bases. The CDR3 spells CASTTGSTEAFF. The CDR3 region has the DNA TGTGCCAGCACAACCGGGAGCACTGAAGCTTTCTTT.

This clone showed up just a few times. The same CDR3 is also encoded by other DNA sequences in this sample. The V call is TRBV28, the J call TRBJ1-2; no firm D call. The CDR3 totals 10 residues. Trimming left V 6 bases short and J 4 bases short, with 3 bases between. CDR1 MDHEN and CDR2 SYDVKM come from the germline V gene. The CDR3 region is CASSRYGYTF. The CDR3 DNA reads TGTGCCAGCAGCCGCTATGGCTACACCTTC.

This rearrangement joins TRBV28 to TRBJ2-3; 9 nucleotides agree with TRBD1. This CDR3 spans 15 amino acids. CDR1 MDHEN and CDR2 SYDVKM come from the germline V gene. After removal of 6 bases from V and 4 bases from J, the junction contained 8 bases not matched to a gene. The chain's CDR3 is CASRLPGQGPDTQYF. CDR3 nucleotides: TGTGCCAGCAGGCTGCCGGGACAGGGACCAGATACGCAGTATTTT.

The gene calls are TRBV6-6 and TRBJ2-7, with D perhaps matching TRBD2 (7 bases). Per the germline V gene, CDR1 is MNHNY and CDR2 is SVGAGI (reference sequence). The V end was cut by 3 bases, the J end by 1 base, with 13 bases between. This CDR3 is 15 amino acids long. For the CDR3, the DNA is TGTGCCAGCAGTTATTTAGGGGGGGAGTCCTACGAGCAGTACTTC. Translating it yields CASSYLGGESYEQYF.